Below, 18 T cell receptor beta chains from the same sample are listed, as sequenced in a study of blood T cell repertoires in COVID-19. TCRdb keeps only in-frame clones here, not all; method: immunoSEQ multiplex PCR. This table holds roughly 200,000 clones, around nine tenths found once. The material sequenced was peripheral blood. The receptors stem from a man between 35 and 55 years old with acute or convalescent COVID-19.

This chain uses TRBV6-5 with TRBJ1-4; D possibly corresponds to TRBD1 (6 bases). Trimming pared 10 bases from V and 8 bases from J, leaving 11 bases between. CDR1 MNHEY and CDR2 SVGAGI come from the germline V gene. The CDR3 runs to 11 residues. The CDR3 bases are TGTGCCATTAGGGGGGGGGAAAAACTGTTTTTT. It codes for CAIRGGEKLFF.

The CDR3 DNA reads TGTGCCAGCAGCTCGACAGGGGAAGCTTTCTTT. Protein: CASSSTGEAFF. V usage is TRBV11-2 and J usage is TRBJ1-1; 7 bases are shared with TRBD1. CDR3 length: 11 residues. Trimming cost V 4 bases and J 8 bases; bases outside gene matches: 1. The germline V gene has CDR1 SGHAT and CDR2 FQNNGV.

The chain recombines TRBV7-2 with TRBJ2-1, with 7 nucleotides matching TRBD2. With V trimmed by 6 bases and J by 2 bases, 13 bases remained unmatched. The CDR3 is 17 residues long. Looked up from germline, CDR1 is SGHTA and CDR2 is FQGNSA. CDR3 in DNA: TGTGCCAGCAGAAACCTGGGGGAGCGGGGCGCCTACAATGAGCAGTTCTTC. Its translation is CASRNLGERGAYNEQFF. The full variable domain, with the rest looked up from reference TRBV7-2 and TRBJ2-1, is GAGVSQSPSNKVTEKGKDVELRCDPISGHTALYWYRQSLGQGLEFLIYFQGNSAPDKSGLPSDRFSAERTGGSVSTLTIQRTQQEDSAVYLCASRNLGERGAYNEQFFGPGTRLTVL.

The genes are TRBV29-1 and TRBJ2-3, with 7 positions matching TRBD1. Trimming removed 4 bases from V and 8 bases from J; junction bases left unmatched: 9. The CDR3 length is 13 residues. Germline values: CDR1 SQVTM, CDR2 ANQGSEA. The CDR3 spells CSVVIGGGGTQYF. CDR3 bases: TGCAGCGTTGTAATAGGGGGCGGTGGTACGCAGTATTTT.

In nucleotides, the CDR3 is TGTGCCACCAGCAGAGGGAGGGGCGGGTACTATGGCTACACCTTC. Amino acid sequence: CATSRGRGGYYGYTF. The rearrangement joins TRBV15 to TRBJ1-2; a possible D gene is TRBD1 (5 bases). V dropped 1 base and J dropped 3 bases, with 12 bases sitting between them. This CDR3 has 15 residues. Germline V gene sequence: CDR1 LNHNV, CDR2 YYDKDF (reference sequence).

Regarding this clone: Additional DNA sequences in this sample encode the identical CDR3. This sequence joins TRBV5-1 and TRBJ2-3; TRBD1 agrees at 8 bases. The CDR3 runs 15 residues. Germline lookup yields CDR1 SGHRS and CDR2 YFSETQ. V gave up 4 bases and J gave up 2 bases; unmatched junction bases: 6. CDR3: CASSPQGASTDTQYF. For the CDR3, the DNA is TGCGCCAGCAGCCCTCAGGGGGCCTCCACAGATACGCAGTATTTT.

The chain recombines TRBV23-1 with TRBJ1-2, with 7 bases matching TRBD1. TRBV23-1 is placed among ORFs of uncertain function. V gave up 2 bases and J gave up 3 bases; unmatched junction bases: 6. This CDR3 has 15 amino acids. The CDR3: CASSQPPGGHYGYTF. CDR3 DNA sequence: TGCGCCAGCAGTCAACCTCCAGGGGGTCACTATGGCTACACCTTC.

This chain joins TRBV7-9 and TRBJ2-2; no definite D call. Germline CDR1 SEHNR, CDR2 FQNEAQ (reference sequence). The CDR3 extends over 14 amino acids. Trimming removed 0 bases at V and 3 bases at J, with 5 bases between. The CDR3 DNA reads TGTGCCAGCAGCTTAGCTATTTACACCGGGGAGCTGTTTTTT. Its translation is CASSLAIYTGELFF.

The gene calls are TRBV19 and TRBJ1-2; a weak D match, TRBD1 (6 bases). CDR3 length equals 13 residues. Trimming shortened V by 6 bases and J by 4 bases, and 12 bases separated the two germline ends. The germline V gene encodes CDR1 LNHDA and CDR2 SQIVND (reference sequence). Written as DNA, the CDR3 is TGTGCCAGTAGAACACAGGGTAGCTATGGCTACACCTTC. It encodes CASRTQGSYGYTF.

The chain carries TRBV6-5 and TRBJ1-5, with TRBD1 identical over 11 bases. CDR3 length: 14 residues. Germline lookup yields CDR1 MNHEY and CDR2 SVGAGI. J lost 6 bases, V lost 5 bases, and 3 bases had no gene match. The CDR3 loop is CASSRDRGVQPQHF. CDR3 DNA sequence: TGTGCCAGCAGTCGGGACAGGGGGGTTCAGCCCCAGCATTTT.

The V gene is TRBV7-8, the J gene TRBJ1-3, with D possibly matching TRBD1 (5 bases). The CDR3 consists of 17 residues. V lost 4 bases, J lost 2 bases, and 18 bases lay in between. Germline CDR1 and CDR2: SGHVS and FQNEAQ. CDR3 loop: CASSSRTPIATGNTIYF. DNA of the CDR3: TGTGCCAGCAGCTCCAGGACACCGATTGCGACTGGAAACACCATATATTTT.

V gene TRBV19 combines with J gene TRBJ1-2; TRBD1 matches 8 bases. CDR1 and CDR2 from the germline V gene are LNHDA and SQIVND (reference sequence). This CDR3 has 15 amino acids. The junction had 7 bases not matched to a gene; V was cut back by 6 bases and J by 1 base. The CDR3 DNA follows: TGTGCCAGTAGCGACGACAGGGGCTTTAACTATGGCTACACCTTC. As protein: CASSDDRGFNYGYTF. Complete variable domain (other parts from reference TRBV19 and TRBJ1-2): DGGITQSPKYLFRKEGQNVTLSCEQNLNHDAMYWYRQDPGQGLRLIYYSQIVNDFQKGDIAEGYSVSREKKESFPLTVTSAQKNPTAFYLCASSDDRGFNYGYTFGSGTRLTVV.

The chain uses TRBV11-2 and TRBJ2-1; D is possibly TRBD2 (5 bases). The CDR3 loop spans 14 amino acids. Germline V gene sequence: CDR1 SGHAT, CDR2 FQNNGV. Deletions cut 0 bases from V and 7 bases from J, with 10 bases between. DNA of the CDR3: TGTGCCAGCAGCTTAGATACTAGAGGGAATGAGCAGTTCTTC. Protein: CASSLDTRGNEQFF.

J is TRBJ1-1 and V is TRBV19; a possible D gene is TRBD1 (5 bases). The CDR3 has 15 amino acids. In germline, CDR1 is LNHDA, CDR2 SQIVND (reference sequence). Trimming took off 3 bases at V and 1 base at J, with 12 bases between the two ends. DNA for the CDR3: TGTGCCAGTAGTATTAGGGTTAGGGGGAACACTGAAGCTTTCTTT. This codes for CASSIRVRGNTEAFF.

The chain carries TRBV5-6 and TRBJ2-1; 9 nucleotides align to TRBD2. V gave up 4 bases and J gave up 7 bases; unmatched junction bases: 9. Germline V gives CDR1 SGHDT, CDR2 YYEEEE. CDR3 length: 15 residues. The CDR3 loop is CASSRPGLAKNEQFF. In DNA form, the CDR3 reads TGTGCCAGCAGCCGGCCGGGACTAGCTAAAAATGAGCAGTTCTTC.

CDR3 DNA: TGTGCTAGTGGCGAGGGGGGGCATTCCAATCAGCCCCAGCATTTT. It specifies CASGEGGHSNQPQHF. The rearrangement links TRBV12-5 to TRBJ1-5; the D gene is possibly TRBD1 (6 bases). CDR3 length: 15 amino acids. Trimming shortened V by 6 bases and J by 3 bases, and 15 bases separated the two germline ends. Germline V gene lookup returns CDR1 LGHNT and CDR2 FRNRAP.

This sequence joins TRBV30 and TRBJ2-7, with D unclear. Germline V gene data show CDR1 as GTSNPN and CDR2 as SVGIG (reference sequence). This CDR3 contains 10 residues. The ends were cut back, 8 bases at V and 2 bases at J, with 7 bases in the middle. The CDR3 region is CALHTYEQYF. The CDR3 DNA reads TGTGCCCTCCACACCTACGAGCAGTACTTC.

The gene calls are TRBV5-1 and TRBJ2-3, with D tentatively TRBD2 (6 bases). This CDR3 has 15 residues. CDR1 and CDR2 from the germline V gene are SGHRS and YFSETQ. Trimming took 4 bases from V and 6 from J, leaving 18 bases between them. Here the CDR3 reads CASSNGLIGGDTQYF. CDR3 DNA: TGCGCCAGCAGCAACGGACTGATTGGGGGGGATACGCAGTATTTT. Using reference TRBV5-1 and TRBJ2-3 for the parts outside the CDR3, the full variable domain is KAGVTQTPRYLIKTRGQQVTLSCSPISGHRSVSWYQQTPGQGLQFLFEYFSETQRNKGNFPGRFSGRQFSNSRSEMNVSTLELGDSALYLCASSNGLIGGDTQYFGPGTRLTVL.